The 19 T cell receptor beta chains listed next were all sequenced from one sample in a study of blood T cell repertoires in COVID-19. Profiled with immunoSEQ multiplex PCR; TCRdb holds only in-frame clones, not every one. The sample includes 35,000 to 45,000 clones, approximately 85% of them seen just once. The sequencing input was peripheral blood. Receptors were obtained from a woman older than 75 with acute or convalescent COVID-19.

The V gene is TRBV7-2, the J gene TRBJ2-3; perhaps TRBD2 as D (5 bases). The CDR3 runs 15 residues. Germline V gene lookup returns CDR1 SGHTA and CDR2 FQGNSA. V dropped 2 bases and J dropped 0 bases, with 9 bases sitting between them. The CDR3 bases are TGTGCCAGCAGCTTATTCCGGGAAAGCACAGATACGCAGTATTTT. This translates into CASSLFRESTDTQYF.

This clone has a single count. This chain joins TRBV6-5 and TRBJ1-1, with D possibly TRBD1 on 6 matching bases. Germline loops: CDR1 MNHEY, CDR2 SVGAGI. V was pared by 5 bases and J by 1 base, with 14 bases between. This CDR3 contains 15 residues. The CDR3 DNA follows: TGTGCCAGCAGTAGGAACGACAGGAAGAACACTGAAGCTTTCTTT. Amino acid sequence: CASSRNDRKNTEAFF.

The chain has TRBV30 and TRBJ1-1; no clear D. The CDR3 is 14 amino acids. The germline V and J ends were trimmed by 3 bases and 4 bases, with 15 bases remaining between them. Per germline, CDR1 GTSNPN and CDR2 SVGIG (reference sequence). CDR3 bases: TGTGCCTGGAGGGAGGGCCTTTTAGTCACTGAAGCTTTCTTT. It translates to CAWREGLLVTEAFF.

This chain links TRBV6-5 with TRBJ1-1; maybe TRBD1 (6 bases). V shed 1 base and J shed 3 bases, with 12 bases lying between them. CDR1 and CDR2 (germline): MNHEY, SVGAGI. This CDR3 is 15 amino acids long. CDR3 sequence reads: CASSYWGGADTEAFF. CDR3 DNA: TGTGCCAGCAGTTACTGGGGGGGGGCGGACACTGAAGCTTTCTTT.

The rearrangement joins TRBV6-5 to TRBJ2-7; TRBD1 might be the D (6 bases). Germline V CDR1 and CDR2: MNHEY, SVGAGI. V was shortened by 5 bases and J by 2 bases, with 10 bases between the two germline ends. This CDR3 is 13 amino acids long. CDR3 protein: CASSPGQPYEQYF. The CDR3 DNA sequence: TGTGCCAGCAGTCCCGGACAGCCCTACGAGCAGTACTTC.

The V gene is TRBV27, the J gene TRBJ2-2; D not certain. V was pared by 3 bases and J by 6 bases, with 5 bases between. CDR3 size: 12 residues. Germline values: CDR1 MNHEY, CDR2 SMNVEV (reference sequence). The CDR3 sequence is CASSLSSGELFF. In DNA, the CDR3 is TGTGCCAGCAGTTTGTCGTCCGGGGAGCTGTTTTTT.

The rearrangement joins TRBV6-1 to TRBJ2-5; TRBD2 matches 8 bases. Germline V lookup: CDR1 MNHNS, CDR2 SASEGT. V lost 8 bases, J lost 4 bases, and 3 bases stayed unmatched. This CDR3 is 12 amino acids long. This chain's CDR3 is CASGGGPETQYF. CDR3 nucleotides: TGTGCCAGCGGCGGGGGGCCAGAGACCCAGTACTTC.

This clone was counted a few times. The J gene is TRBJ1-1, the V gene TRBV3-1 (or the pseudogene TRBV3-2), with D hard to call. V lost 5 bases and J lost 7, with 8 bases in between. Germline CDR1 and CDR2: LGHDT and YNNKEL (reference sequence). This CDR3 has 11 residues. The CDR3 reads CASSLSGEAFF. CDR3 DNA: TGTGCCAGCAGCTTATCCGGTGAAGCTTTCTTT.

The chain is built from TRBV7-6 and TRBJ2-3; 10 bases are a match to TRBD1. Losses at the gene ends were 1 base for V and 2 bases for J; bases not matched to a gene: 3. This CDR3 spans 16 amino acids. Germline values: CDR1 SGHVS, CDR2 FNYEAQ. CDR3 DNA sequence: TGTGCCAGCAGCTTAGTGGGGACAGGGGTCACAGATACGCAGTATTTT. It is translated as CASSLVGTGVTDTQYF.

The chain carries TRBV12-3 or TRBV12-4 and TRBJ1-1; D unclear. This CDR3 contains 13 residues. V lost 2 bases and J lost 1, with 5 bases in between. The CDR3 region is CASSLQANTEAFF. CDR3 DNA: TGTGCCAGCAGTTTACAGGCGAACACTGAAGCTTTCTTT.

This clone has more than one count but fewer than ten. The CDR3: CASSINLQGVTEAFF. The CDR3 DNA reads TGTGCCAGCTCCATAAATCTACAGGGAGTCACTGAAGCTTTCTTT. The V call is TRBV18, the J call TRBJ1-1; D is perhaps TRBD1 (6 bases). The germline CDR1 and CDR2 sequences are KGHSH and LQKENI. V was cut by 6 bases and J by 4 bases, with 18 bases left in between. This CDR3 is built from 15 residues.

The chain recombines TRBV21-1 with TRBJ2-7; the D call in the table, TRBD2, was not verified against the DNA. TRBV21-1 is deemed a pseudogene. This CDR3 spans 18 amino acids. CDR3 DNA sequence: TGTGCCAGCAGCAAAGATTATGGTGGTGAGAGGGTTCATAACGAGCAGTACTTC. It codes for CASSKDYGGERVHNEQYF.

In its sample, this clone was seen once. The chain employs TRBV4-2 and TRBJ1-1; TRBD1 might be the D (5 bases). The CDR3 length is 14 residues. Germline loops: CDR1 LGHNA, CDR2 YNFKEQ. Between the trimmed V and J ends, which lost 5 bases and 0 bases, there was a span of 10 bases. The CDR3 protein is CASSSDSMNTEAFF. DNA of the CDR3: TGTGCCAGCAGCTCCGACAGCATGAACACTGAAGCTTTCTTT.

The V gene is TRBV10-3, the J gene TRBJ1-6; D may be TRBD1 (6 bases). The length of the CDR3 is 13 residues. The germline V and J ends were trimmed by 7 bases and 8 bases, with 12 bases remaining between them. Looked up from germline, CDR1 is ENHRY and CDR2 is SYGVKD. CDR3 residues: CAIKGQRDSPLHF. Written as DNA, the CDR3 is TGTGCCATCAAAGGACAGAGGGATTCACCCCTCCACTTT.

The rearrangement links TRBV28 to TRBJ2-7, with D unresolved. There are 12 residues in the CDR3. Germline values: CDR1 MDHEN, CDR2 SYDVKM. The V and J ends lost 3 bases and 4 bases respectively, with 7 bases between them. CDR3 in amino acids: CASSFGPYEQYF. DNA for the CDR3: TGTGCCAGCAGTTTTGGCCCTTACGAGCAGTACTTC.

The gene calls are TRBV24-1 and TRBJ1-3; 8 nucleotides agree with TRBD1. The length of the CDR3 is 17 residues. The germline CDR1 and CDR2 sequences are KGHDR and SFDVKD. Germline trimming cut 1 base from V and 3 bases from J; bases unmatched to any gene: 7. CDR3 bases: TGTGCCACCAGTGATTTCCACATGGACAGGGATGGAAACACCATATATTTT. It translates to CATSDFHMDRDGNTIYF.

The CDR3 bases are TGTGCCAGCAGCATAGCACTGGGTCCCAATCAGCCCCAGCATTTT. Translated: CASSIALGPNQPQHF. The chain employs TRBV4-2 and TRBJ1-5; the D is unclear. The ends were cut back, 5 bases at V and 3 bases at J, with 14 bases in the middle. The CDR3 consists of 15 residues. The germline CDR1 and CDR2 sequences are LGHNA and YNFKEQ.

This clone appeared a few times. CDR3 amino acids: CASSSPPGGAGAYEQYF. In DNA, the CDR3 is TGTGCCAGCAGCTCACCCCCTGGGGGAGCGGGGGCCTACGAGCAGTACTTC. V usage is TRBV5-5 and J usage is TRBJ2-7, with 8 bases lining up with TRBD2. Germline trimming cut 3 bases from V and 2 bases from J; bases unmatched to any gene: 13. This CDR3 is built from 17 residues. CDR1 and CDR2 (germline): SGHKS, YYEKEE (reference sequence).

This clone has just one count. This chain links TRBV12-5 with TRBJ1-5; D possibly corresponds to TRBD1 (5 bases). Looked up from germline, CDR1 is LGHNT and CDR2 is FRNRAP. This CDR3 has 13 amino acids. Trimming stripped 6 bases from V and 6 bases from J, with 12 bases between. The CDR3 spells CASGAGLSQPQHF. The CDR3 DNA reads TGTGCTAGTGGCGCAGGGCTGAGTCAGCCCCAGCATTTT.